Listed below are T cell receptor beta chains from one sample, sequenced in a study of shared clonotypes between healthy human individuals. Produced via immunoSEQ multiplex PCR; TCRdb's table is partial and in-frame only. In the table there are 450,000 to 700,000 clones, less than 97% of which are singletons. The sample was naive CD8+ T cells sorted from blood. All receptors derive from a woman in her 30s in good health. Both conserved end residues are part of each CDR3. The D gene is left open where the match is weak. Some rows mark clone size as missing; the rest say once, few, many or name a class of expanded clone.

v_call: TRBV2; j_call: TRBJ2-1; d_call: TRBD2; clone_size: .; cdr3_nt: TGTGCCAGCAGTTATAGCGGGGGCTACAATGAGCAGTTCTTC; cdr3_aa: CASSYSGGYNEQFF
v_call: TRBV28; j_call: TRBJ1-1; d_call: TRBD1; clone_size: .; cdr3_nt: TGTGCCAGCAGTGTGGTAGGGACAGGGGCAATGAGGACTGAAGCTTTCTTT; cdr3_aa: CASSVVGTGAMRTEAFF
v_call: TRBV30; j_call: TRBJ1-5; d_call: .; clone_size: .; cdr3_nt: TGTGCCTGGAGTGTGGGTTCGGGGTCTCAGCCCCAGCATTTT; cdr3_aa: CAWSVGSGSQPQHF
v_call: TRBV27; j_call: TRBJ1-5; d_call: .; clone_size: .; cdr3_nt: TGTGCCAGCAGTTTATGGGGGATGAGCAATCAGCCCCAGCATTTT; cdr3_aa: CASSLWGMSNQPQHF
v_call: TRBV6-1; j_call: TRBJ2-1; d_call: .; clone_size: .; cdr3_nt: TGTGCCAGCACCTACCGGGACACCTCCTACAATGAGCAGTTCTTC; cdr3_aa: CASTYRDTSYNEQFF
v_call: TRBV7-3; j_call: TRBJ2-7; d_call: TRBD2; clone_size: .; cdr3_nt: TGTGCCAGCAGCTCCGGGACTAGCGGGAGTGACGAGCAGTACTTC; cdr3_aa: CASSSGTSGSDEQYF
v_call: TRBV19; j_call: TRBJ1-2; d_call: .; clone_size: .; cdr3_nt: TGTGCCAGTAAAGCAGACCCCTATGGCTACACCTTC; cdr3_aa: CASKADPYGYTF
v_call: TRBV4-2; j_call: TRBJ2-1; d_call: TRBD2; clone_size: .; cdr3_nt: TGTGCCAGCAGCGTATCTCCCCCGGGGTGGGGACTAGCGGTTAATGAGCAGTTCTTC; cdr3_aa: CASSVSPPGWGLAVNEQFF
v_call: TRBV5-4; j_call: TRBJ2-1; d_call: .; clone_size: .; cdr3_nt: TGTGCCAGCAGCTTGAAACTAGCCATGAGGATAGGGGACAATGAGCAGTTCTTC; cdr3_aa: CASSLKLAMRIGDNEQFF
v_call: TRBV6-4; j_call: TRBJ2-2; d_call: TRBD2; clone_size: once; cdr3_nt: TGTGCCAGCAGTGCCCGACTAGCAACCGGGGAGCTGTTTTTT; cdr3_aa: CASSARLATGELFF
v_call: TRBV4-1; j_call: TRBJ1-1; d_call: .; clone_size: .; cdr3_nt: TGCGCCAGCAGCCAAGTCGTAGGGAACACTGAAGCTTTCTTT; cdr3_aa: CASSQVVGNTEAFF
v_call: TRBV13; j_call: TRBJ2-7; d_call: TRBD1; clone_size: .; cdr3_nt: TGTGCCAGCAGCTTGGGACAGGGAACCTACGAGCAGTACTTC; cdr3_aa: CASSLGQGTYEQYF
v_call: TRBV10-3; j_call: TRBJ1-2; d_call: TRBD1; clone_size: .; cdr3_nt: TGTGCCATCAGTGAGTCGAGTACGGGACAGGGGTTCTATGGCTACACCTTC; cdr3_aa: CAISESSTGQGFYGYTF
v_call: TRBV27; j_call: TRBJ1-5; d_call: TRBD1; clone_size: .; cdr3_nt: TGTGCCAGCAGACAGGGGGTTAGCAATCAGCCCCAGCATTTT; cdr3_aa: CASRQGVSNQPQHF
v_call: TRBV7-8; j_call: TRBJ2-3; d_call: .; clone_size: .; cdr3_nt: TGTGCGACGGGGGCAGATACGCAGTATTTT; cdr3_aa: CATGADTQYF
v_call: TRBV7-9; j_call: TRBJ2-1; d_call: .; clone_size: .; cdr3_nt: TGTGCCAGCACATTAGGGGTTGAGCAGTTCTTC; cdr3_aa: CASTLGVEQFF
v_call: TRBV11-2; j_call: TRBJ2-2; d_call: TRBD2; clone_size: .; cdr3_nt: TGTGCCAGCAGCCCACCATCGGGCCTACGAGCGGGAGTAGGCGGGGAGCTGTTTTTT; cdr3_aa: CASSPPSGLRAGVGGELFF
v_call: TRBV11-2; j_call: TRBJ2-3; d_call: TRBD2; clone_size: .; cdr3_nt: TGTGCCAGCAGCCCTAGACTCGGGACTAGCGGCACAGATACGCAGTATTTT; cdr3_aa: CASSPRLGTSGTDTQYF
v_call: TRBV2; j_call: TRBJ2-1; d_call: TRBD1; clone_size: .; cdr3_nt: TGTGCCAGCAGGGACCGGACAGGACTTTCGAATCCCAATGAGCAGTTCTTC; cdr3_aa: CASRDRTGLSNPNEQFF
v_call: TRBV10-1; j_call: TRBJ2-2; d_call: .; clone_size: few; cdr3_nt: TGCGCCAGCGGAGGACTCTCCGGGGAGCTGTTTTTT; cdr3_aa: CASGGLSGELFF
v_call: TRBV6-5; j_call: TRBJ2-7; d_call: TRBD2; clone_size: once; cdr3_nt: TGTGCCAGCAGGACCCTAGCGGGGGGGTACGAGCAGTACTTC; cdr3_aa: CASRTLAGGYEQYF
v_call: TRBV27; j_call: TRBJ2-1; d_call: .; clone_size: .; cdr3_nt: TGTGCCAGTAACCGCGGGATACACAATGAGCAGTTCTTC; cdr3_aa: CASNRGIHNEQFF
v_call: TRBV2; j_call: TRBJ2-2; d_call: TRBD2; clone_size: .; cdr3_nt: TGTGCCAGCAGGGGGACTAGCGGGAGAGGGGACACCGGGGAGCTGTTTTTT; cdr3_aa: CASRGTSGRGDTGELFF
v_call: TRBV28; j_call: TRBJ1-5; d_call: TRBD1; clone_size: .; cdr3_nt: TGTGCCAGCACAGCCGGGACAGGGAATCAGCCCCAGCATTTT; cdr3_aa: CASTAGTGNQPQHF
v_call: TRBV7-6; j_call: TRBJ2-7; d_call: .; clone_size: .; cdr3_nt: TGTGCCAGCAGCGATACCTGGGGGGGCGCTTCGTACGAGCAGTACTTC; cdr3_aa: CASSDTWGGASYEQYF
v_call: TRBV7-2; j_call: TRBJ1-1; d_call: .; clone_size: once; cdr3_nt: TGTGCCAGCAGCCTAAGGGGTGGCAGACACTTT; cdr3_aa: CASSLRGGRHF
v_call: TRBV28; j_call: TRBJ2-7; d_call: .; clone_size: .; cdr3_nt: TGTGCCAGCAGTTTATTCCAGTCCTACGAGCAGTACTTC; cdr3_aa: CASSLFQSYEQYF
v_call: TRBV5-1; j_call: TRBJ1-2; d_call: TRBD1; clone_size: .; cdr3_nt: TGCGCCAGCAGCCCGGACAGGGGTAGCTATGGCTACACCTTC; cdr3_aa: CASSPDRGSYGYTF
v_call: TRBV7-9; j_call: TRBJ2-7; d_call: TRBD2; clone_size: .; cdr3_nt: TGTGCCAGCCCCCCGGAGTCCCCAGCGGGAGGGTACGAGCAGTACTTC; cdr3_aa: CASPPESPAGGYEQYF
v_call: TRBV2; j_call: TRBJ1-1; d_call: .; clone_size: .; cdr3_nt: TGTGCCAGCATGCAGGGGATGGGAGTCGAAGCTTTCTTT; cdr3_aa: CASMQGMGVEAFF
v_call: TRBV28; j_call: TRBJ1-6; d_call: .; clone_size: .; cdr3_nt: TGTGCCAGCAGCCCAGATCGACCTAAGGGGAATTCACCCCTCCACTTT; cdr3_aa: CASSPDRPKGNSPLHF
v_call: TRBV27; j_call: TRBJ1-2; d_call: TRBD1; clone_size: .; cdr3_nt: TGTGCCAGCAGTTTAATAGGGGGCGACTATGGCTACACCTTC; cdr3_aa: CASSLIGGDYGYTF
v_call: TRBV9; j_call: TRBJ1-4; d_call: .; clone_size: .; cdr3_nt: TGTGCCAGCAGCGCCTCGCTTTCAACTAATGAAAAACTGTTTTTT; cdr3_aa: CASSASLSTNEKLFF
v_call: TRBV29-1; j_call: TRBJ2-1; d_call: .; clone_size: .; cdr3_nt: TGCAGCGCACTGAGTAGCTCCTACAATGAGCAGTTCTTC; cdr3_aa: CSALSSSYNEQFF
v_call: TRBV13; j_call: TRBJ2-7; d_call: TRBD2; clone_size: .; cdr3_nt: TGTGCCAGCAGCTCGGGACTAGCGGCTTCCTACGAGCAGTACTTC; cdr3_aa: CASSSGLAASYEQYF
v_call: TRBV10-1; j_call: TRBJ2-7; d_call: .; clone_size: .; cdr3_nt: TGCGCCAGCAGTGAGTCGACCCCCTACGAGCAGTACTTC; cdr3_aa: CASSESTPYEQYF
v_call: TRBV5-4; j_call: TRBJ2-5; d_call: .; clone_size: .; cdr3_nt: TGTGCCAGCAGCTTAACGCAAGAGACCCAGTACTTC; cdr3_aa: CASSLTQETQYF
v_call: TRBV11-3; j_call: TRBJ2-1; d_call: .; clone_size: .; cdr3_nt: TGTGCCAGCAGCTTAGAGGAATACAATGAGCAGTTCTTC; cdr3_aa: CASSLEEYNEQFF
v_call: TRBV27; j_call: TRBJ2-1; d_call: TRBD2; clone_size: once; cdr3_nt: TGTGCCAGCAGTCAGAATAGCGGGAGTGTCTACAATGAGCAGTTCTTC; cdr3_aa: CASSQNSGSVYNEQFF
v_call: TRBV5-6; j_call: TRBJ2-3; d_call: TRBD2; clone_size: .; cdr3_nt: TGTGCCAGCAGCTTGGAGTCTAGCGGGACCTTAGATACGCAGTATTTT; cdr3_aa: CASSLESSGTLDTQYF
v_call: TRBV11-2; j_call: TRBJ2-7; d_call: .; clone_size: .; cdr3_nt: TGTGCCAGCAGCGAAACATCAAGACAGGACTACGAGCAGTACTTC; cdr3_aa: CASSETSRQDYEQYF
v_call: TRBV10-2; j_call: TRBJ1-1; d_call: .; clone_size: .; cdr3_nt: TGCGCCAGCAGTGAGTCGGGGTTTTATGAAGCTTTCTTT; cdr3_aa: CASSESGFYEAFF
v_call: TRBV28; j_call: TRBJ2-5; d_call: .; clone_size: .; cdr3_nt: TGTGCCAGCAGACGACCCGTGACTAGGGGTGGGGAGACCCAGTACTTC; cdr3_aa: CASRRPVTRGGETQYF
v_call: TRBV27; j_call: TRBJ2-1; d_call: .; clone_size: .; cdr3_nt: TGTGCCAGCAGTGTCTCCCCTAGCGAATACAATGAGCAGTTCTTC; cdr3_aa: CASSVSPSEYNEQFF
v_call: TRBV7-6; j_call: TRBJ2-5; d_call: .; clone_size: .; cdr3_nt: TGTGCCAGCAGCTTCGACAGACTCCAAGAGACCCAGTACTTC; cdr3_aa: CASSFDRLQETQYF
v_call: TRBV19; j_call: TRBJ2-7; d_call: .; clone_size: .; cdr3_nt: TGTGCCAGTAGTATAGTTGGCGGCGAGCAGTACTTC; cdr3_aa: CASSIVGGEQYF